This TCR beta chain emerged from a study of cytomegalovirus exposure and HLA in healthy donors. Overall study findings and caveats: TCR beta chains numbering some 150 were designated cytomegalovirus-associated. TCR clusters originating in the first cohort tended to co-occur in the 120 validation repertoires, according to a later analysis. A few CMV-associated chains proved CMV antigen-specific in vitro.

The donors were members of the validation cohort, which comprised under 150 subjects and was separate from the first cohort of more than 500 subjects. Regarding this clone: Antigen specificity is unknown.

The CDR3 runs 15 residues. Germline CDR1 MNHNY, CDR2 SVGAGI (reference sequence). V lost 6 bases and J lost 8; bases outside the gene matches: 10. Assay used: immunoSEQ multiplex PCR; TCRdb lists only in-frame clones, some missing. There are about 120,000 clones in the sample; more than 75% occur only once, and 2.1% lies in the top ten. The source material was PBMCs. The sequence was obtained from a woman aged 25 to 45 in good health and CMV-seronegative. The V and J genes are TRBV6-6 and TRBJ2-2; 9 nucleotides align to TRBD2. The CDR3 here is CASSSFGLAGGELFF. The CDR3 DNA reads TGTGCCAGCAGCTCCTTCGGCCTAGCGGGGGGGGAGCTGTTTTTT.